This entry features one TCR beta chain sequence. The antigen it recognizes is unknown. Within one base of it there is no much larger clone, and no base qualities were kept. This record belongs to a study of shared clonotypes between healthy human individuals (dated by TCRdb to 2020 to 2021). About the study as a whole: The cohort included a few men and two women between 18 and 49 years of age. For each donor, CD4 naive and CD4 memory were each run on three plates, CD8 naive on two plates, and CD8 memory on one plate. The study deeply sequenced blood TCR repertoires of five healthy adults to estimate repertoire size and the extent of clonotype sharing between individuals. Libraries were prepared and TCR repertoires were sequenced by different laboratories using diverse techniques, in order to increase sequencing depth and limit assay-specific biases. Between about 0.8 and 9 billion PBMCs per donor were obtained by leukapheresis. Broad study findings and their caveats: Sharing across a handful of donors was observed for approximately 5% of naive CD4, less than 4% of naive CD8, roughly 2.4% of memory CD4, and around 0.4% of memory CD8 clonotypes. Naive subsets generally had larger estimated clonotype richness than memory subsets. Even with the large sequencing depth, rarefaction of the sorted-subset datasets indicated that sequencing was incomplete. Because the study included a small number of donors, the genetic and exposure-history diversity represented was limited. Sampling was restricted to blood, and TCR repertoires in tissue are likely to differ from TCR repertoires in blood. Compared with non-shared clonotypes, clonotypes shared by all four sorted-subset donors had higher generation probabilities. Pairwise subsampling led to the expectation that sequencing depth would affect the degree of clonotype sharing among donors.

TCR CDR3 regions were amplified from genomic DNA by multiplex PCR using the deep immunoSEQ assay. For each cell subset, the extracted genomic DNA was distributed evenly across all wells of several immunoSEQ 96-well plates, and each plate served as one replicate. For sorted subsets, 200 to 250 ng of genomic DNA, equivalent to 25,000 to 35,000 T cell genomes, went into each replicate PCR. Purified libraries were measured with a Qubit 3.0 fluorometer, size-checked on a Bioanalyzer 2100, and measured again with the KAPA Library Quantification kit. A separate single-read 150-cycle Illumina NextSeq 550 flow cell was used to sequence each immunoSEQ 96-well plate. The authors processed their data as follows. Because the immunoSEQ output held only junctional sequences and lacked quality scores, the filtering could not match the filtering applied to full-length reads. Sequences were annotated with PyIR, a Python wrapper for IgBLAST v1.9, and V/J genes and CDR3 were assigned using IMGT germline references. Reads were removed for weak V/J assignments (E-value above 1e-6), missing CDR3, stop codons, out-of-frame junctions, or ambiguous translated residues. V3J clonotypes were defined by identical inferred V gene, J gene, and CDR3 amino acid sequence. The percentage overlap between two repertoires was calculated by dividing the number of shared unique clonotypes by the size of the smaller repertoire. Richness of each repertoire was evaluated using RTK rarefaction, the Chao1 estimator, and Recon v2.1 estimates of unobserved clonotypes. OLGA was used to compute generation probabilities for all TCRbeta clonotypes that the gDNA method yielded from a handful of donors. The table was pulled from immuneACCESS by TCRdb, which kept in-frame rearrangements only. Such tables lose some clones; where checked, under half of the loss comes from unresolved V genes, and the rest has no known cause. That table supplies the V and J calls and clone size; D and trimming were determined from the DNA. In this sample the table shows over a million clones, roughly 80% of which occur a single time. The leading ten clones occupy 1.4% to 1.5% of the sample.

Donors were healthy HIV-negative adults with no recently reported acute infections or vaccinations. Every donor was a Caucasian adult residing in Nashville, Tennessee, USA. CD4+ T cells were enriched by magnetic negative selection, after which naive cells were positively selected on CD45RA and the negative fraction was taken as the memory subset. Blood was obtained by leukapheresis, after which PBMCs were separated by Ficoll-Histopaque density gradient centrifugation and cryopreserved in liquid nitrogen vapor phase. Purity and quantity of every magnetically sorted T cell population were checked by analytical flow cytometry. Each sorted fraction had its genomic DNA isolated and then quantified by UV absorbance on a Nanodrop 2000c. V trim: 11 bases; J trim: 3 bases; unmatched bases: 10. The CDR3 goes from the cysteine to the phenylalanine over 13 residues. Of the read, only the CDR3 DNA is kept; its 39 bases are in frame from base 1. CDR1 and CDR2 (MNHNS, SASEGT) derive from the germline V gene.

In this chain, TRBV6-1 is recombined with TRBJ2-7, with 7 middle bases fitting TRBD2. The source of this sequence is a man aged 18 to 30 in good health. Sequencing was carried out using memory CD4+ T cells sorted from blood. This specimen's cell subset or site label, interpreted: CD45RA-negative fraction. DNA sequence: TGTGCCGCTAACGGACTAGACTACTACGAGCAGTACTTC. Translated, this gives CAANGLDYYEQYF.